The 2 T cell receptor beta chains below all came from one sample that was sequenced in a study of response to subunit inactivated influenza vaccine. TCRdb reprocessed the RT-PCR reads via MiXCR and lists one record per CDR3 protein. The sample consists of under 200,000 distinct CDR3 sequences, more than 10% of them appearing once. These data also featured in a second study, about T cells expressing NK-cell markers. From that study: Researchers built TCR beta cDNA using 5'RACE template switching with UMIs.

The input for sequencing was CD8+ T cells sorted from PBMCs, taken approximately 12 days after vaccination. Receptors originate from a man aged 45-65 years who received an inactivated influenza vaccine.

This clonotype appeared many times. The chain couples TRBV9 to TRBJ2-1; no clear D. Germline V gives CDR1 SGDLS, CDR2 YYNGEE. The CDR3 totals 16 residues. With 4 bases removed from V and 6 bases from J, the gap between germline ends came to 20 bases. For the CDR3, the DNA is TGTGCCAGCAGCCCACAGAGACTCCTTAAGGGCAATGAGCAGTTCTTC. Translation: CASSPQRLLKGNEQFF.

This clonotype was seen repeatedly, ten times or more. V is TRBV12-3 or TRBV12-4 and J is TRBJ2-5; D is unresolved. The CDR3 contains 14 residues. The germline V and J ends were trimmed by 2 bases and 4 bases, with 11 bases remaining between them. The CDR3 protein is CASSLMSSAETQYF. In nucleotides, the CDR3 is TGTGCCAGCAGTTTAATGTCCAGCGCAGAGACCCAGTACTTC.